The 10 T cell receptor beta chains below were found in one sample sequenced in a study of blood T cell repertoires in COVID-19. The data were produced by immunoSEQ multiplex PCR, yet TCRdb's version contains in-frame clones alone and is incomplete. The profile shows under 350,000 clones, roughly 85% of them singletons. The sequenced sample was peripheral blood. These receptors came from a woman aged 50 to 60 who had recovered from COVID-19.

The chain couples TRBV7-9 to TRBJ2-3, with D uncertain. The CDR3 has 14 amino acids. In germline, CDR1 is SEHNR, CDR2 FQNEAQ (reference sequence). Between the trimmed V and J ends, which lost 4 bases and 1 base, there was a span of 9 bases. CDR3 sequence (DNA): TGTGCCAGCAGCTCACTCGTTGGCACAGATACGCAGTATTTT. Amino acids: CASSSLVGTDTQYF.

CDR3: CASSVAGASGSRADTQYF. DNA of the CDR3: TGTGCCAGCAGCGTAGCTGGGGCTAGCGGGAGTCGGGCAGATACGCAGTATTTT. V and J are TRBV9 and TRBJ2-3; the match to TRBD2 covers 10 bases. The CDR3 is 18 residues long. In germline, CDR1 is SGDLS, CDR2 YYNGEE. Germline trimming cut 0 bases from V and 4 bases from J; bases unmatched to any gene: 11.

The V and J genes are TRBV7-2 and TRBJ2-5; D not certain. V lost 1 base and J 4 bases, leaving 13 bases between the germline ends. This CDR3 is 15 amino acids long. Germline V lookup: CDR1 SGHTA, CDR2 FQGNSA. The CDR3 DNA reads as TGTGCCAGCAGCTTAGAGGTGGGCTCTGGAGAGACCCAGTACTTC. It is translated as CASSLEVGSGETQYF.

The chain is built from TRBV10-1 and TRBJ2-7; 11 bases are a match to TRBD1. The trim removed 6 bases at V and 2 bases at J, leaving 3 bases unmatched. The CDR3 spans 14 residues. Germline V lookup: CDR1 WNHNN, CDR2 SYGVQD (reference sequence). The CDR3 DNA follows: TGCGCCAGCAGGAGGGGACAGGGGGCCTACGAGCAGTACTTC. Its protein product is CASRRGQGAYEQYF.

V is TRBV18 and J is TRBJ2-2; the D gene is possibly TRBD1 (5 bases). CDR1 and CDR2 (germline): KGHSH, LQKENI. The V gene lost 2 bases and the J gene lost 7 bases, with 14 bases spanning the gap. The CDR3 is 15 residues long. CDR3 DNA sequence: TGTGCCAGCTCACCAGTTTCAGGGCCCCTCGGGGAGCTGTTTTTT. This gives the protein CASSPVSGPLGELFF.

The chain employs TRBV7-2 and TRBJ2-2; TRBD2 is a possible D gene (5 bases). There are 16 residues in the CDR3. Per the germline V gene, CDR1 is SGHTA and CDR2 is FQGNSA. V was shortened by 1 base and J by 4 bases, with 13 bases between the two germline ends. The CDR3 DNA follows: TGTGCCAGCAGCTTAGTTGCCGGGGTGAGCACCGGGGAGCTGTTTTTT. Protein product: CASSLVAGVSTGELFF. The variable domain in full, with the rest retrieved from reference TRBV7-2 and TRBJ2-2, is GAGVSQSPSNKVTEKGKDVELRCDPISGHTALYWYRQSLGQGLEFLIYFQGNSAPDKSGLPSDRFSAERTGGSVSTLTIQRTQQEDSAVYLCASSLVAGVSTGELFFGEGSRLTVL.

The V and J genes are TRBV19 and TRBJ2-7; 10 bases map to TRBD2. This CDR3 has 16 amino acids. V shed 5 bases, J shed 0 bases, and the junction held 7 bases outside the gene matches. Germline CDR1 and CDR2: LNHDA and SQIVND (reference sequence). The CDR3 coding sequence is TGTGCCAGTAGTCCGCTAGCGGGGGCCTCCTCCTACGAGCAGTACTTC. Amino acids: CASSPLAGASSYEQYF.

V is TRBV4-3 and J is TRBJ1-2; TRBD1 matches 7 bases. Germline CDR1 LGHNA, CDR2 YSLEER. The ends lost 1 base at V and 2 bases at J; junction bases unmatched: 4. This CDR3 has 15 residues. CDR3 in amino acids: CASSQAQGVNYGYTF. In DNA, the CDR3 is TGCGCCAGCAGCCAAGCCCAGGGGGTCAACTATGGCTACACCTTC.

This clone was counted a few times. This chain links TRBV3-1 (or the pseudogene TRBV3-2) with TRBJ2-3; 7 positions match TRBD2. From germline, CDR1 is LGHDT and CDR2 YNNKEL (reference sequence). The CDR3 runs to 14 residues. The V gene end was trimmed by 2 bases and the J gene end by 5 bases; junction bases not matched to a gene: 4. CDR3 nucleotides: TGTGCCAGCAGCCAACGGGCGGGGGAAGATACGCAGTATTTT. Translating it yields CASSQRAGEDTQYF.

The V call is TRBV6-4, the J call TRBJ2-2, with 8 bases that match TRBD1. With V trimmed by 2 bases and J by 2 bases, 4 bases remained unmatched. Germline V gene lookup returns CDR1 MRHNA and CDR2 SNTAGT. The CDR3 runs to 16 residues. CDR3 DNA sequence: TGTGCCAGCAGTGACCGGGACAGGTTTAACACCGGGGAGCTGTTTTTT. Amino acid sequence: CASSDRDRFNTGELFF.